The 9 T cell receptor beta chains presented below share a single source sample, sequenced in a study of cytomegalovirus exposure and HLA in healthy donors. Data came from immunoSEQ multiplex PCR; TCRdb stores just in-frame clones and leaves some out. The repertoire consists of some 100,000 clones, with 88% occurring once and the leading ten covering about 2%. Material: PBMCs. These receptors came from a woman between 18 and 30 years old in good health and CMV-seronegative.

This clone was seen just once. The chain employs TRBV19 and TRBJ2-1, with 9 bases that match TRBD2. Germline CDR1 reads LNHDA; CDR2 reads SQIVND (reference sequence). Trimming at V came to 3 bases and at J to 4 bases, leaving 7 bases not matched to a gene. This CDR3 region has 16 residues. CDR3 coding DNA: TGTGCCAGTAGTATTTCCAGCGGGAGGATTTACAATGAGCAGTTCTTC. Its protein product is CASSISSGRIYNEQFF.

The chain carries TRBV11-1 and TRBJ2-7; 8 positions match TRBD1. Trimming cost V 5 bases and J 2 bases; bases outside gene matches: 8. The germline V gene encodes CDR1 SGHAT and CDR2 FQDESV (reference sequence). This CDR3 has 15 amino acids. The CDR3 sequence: CASSHKDRAPYEQYF. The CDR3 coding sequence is TGTGCCAGCAGCCACAAGGACAGGGCCCCCTACGAGCAGTACTTC.

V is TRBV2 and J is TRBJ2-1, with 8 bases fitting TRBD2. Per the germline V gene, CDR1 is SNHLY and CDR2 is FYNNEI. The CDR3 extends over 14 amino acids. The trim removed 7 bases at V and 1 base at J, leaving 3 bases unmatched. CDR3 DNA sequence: TGTGCCAGCAAAAGCGGGGGATCCTACAATGAGCAGTTCTTC. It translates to CASKSGGSYNEQFF.

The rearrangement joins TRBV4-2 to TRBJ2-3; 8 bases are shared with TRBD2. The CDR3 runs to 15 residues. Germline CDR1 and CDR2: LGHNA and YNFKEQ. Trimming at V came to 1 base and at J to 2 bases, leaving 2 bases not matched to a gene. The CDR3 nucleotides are TGTGCCAGCAGCCAAGCGGGAGGGCCCACAGATACGCAGTATTTT. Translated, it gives CASSQAGGPTDTQYF.

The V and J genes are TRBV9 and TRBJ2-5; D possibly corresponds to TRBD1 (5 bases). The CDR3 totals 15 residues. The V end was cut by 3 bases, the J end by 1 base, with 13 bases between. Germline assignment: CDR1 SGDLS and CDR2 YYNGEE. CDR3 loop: CASSEGFLGQETQYF. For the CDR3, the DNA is TGTGCCAGCAGCGAGGGGTTCTTGGGCCAAGAGACCCAGTACTTC.

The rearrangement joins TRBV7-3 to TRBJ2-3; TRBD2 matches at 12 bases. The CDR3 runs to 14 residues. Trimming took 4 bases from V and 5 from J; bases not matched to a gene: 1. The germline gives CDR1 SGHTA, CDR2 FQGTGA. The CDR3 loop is CASSSGLAGDTQYF. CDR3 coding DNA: TGTGCCAGCAGCTCGGGACTAGCGGGAGATACGCAGTATTTT.

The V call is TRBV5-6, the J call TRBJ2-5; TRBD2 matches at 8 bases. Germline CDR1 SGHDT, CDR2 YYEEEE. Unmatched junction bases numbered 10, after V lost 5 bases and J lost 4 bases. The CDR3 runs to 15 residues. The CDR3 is CASRPAGGGGETQYF. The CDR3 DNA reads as TGTGCCAGCAGACCCGCGGGAGGAGGTGGAGAGACCCAGTACTTC. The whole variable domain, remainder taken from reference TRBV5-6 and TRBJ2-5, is DAGVTQSPTHLIKTRGQQVTLRCSPKSGHDTVSWYQQALGQGPQFIFQYYEEEERQRGNFPDRFSGHQFPNYSSELNVNALLLGDSALYLCASRPAGGGGETQYFGPGTRLLVL.

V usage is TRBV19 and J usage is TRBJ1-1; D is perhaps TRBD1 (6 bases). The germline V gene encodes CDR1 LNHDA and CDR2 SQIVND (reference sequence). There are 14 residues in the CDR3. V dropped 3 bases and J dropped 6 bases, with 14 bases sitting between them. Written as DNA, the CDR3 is TGTGCCAGTAGTATCCGGGGGGCCCAGCCTGAAGCTTTCTTT. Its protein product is CASSIRGAQPEAFF.

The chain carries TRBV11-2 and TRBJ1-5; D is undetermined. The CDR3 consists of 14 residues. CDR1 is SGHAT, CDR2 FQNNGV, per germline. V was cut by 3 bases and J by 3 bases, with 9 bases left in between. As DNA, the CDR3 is TGTGCCAGCAGCTTGTGGGGAGACAATCAGCCCCAGCATTTT. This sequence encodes CASSLWGDNQPQHF. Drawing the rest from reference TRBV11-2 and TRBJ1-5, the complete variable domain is EAGVAQSPRYKIIEKRQSVAFWCNPISGHATLYWYQQILGQGPKLLIQFQNNGVVDDSQLPKDRFSAERLKGVDSTLKIQPAKLEDSAVYLCASSLWGDNQPQHFGDGTRLSIL.